This T cell receptor (beta chain) was sequenced for a study of cytomegalovirus exposure and HLA in healthy donors. Overall study results and limits: After further analysis at a later stage, 15,000 to 20,000 TCR beta sequences were associated with HLA alleles at 0.05 false discovery rate. Follow-up analysis found HLA locus-dependent TCR association rates, highest for DRB1 and lowest for HLA-C. An analysis done earlier found most TCR beta V segments productive about 87% or about 30% of the time.

The study ran its PCR with 60 Vbeta and 13 Jbeta primers. The data were produced by immunoSEQ multiplex PCR, yet TCRdb's version contains in-frame clones alone and is incomplete. The data contain roughly 280,000 clones, 72% of them singletons. CDR1 and CDR2 from the germline V gene are MNHEY and SVGAGI. The CDR3 contains 14 residues. V dropped 6 bases and J dropped 1; count of bases not matched to a gene: 5. Donors had nominal health at sampling but likely had unrecorded immune exposures. On this clone itself: Its antigen is not identified.

Sequencing used PBMCs. The TCR was taken from a female donor in good health and CMV-seronegative. The chain uses TRBV6-5 and TRBJ1-1; 7 bases fit TRBD1. CDR3 protein: CASRIYRGNTEAFF. In nucleotides, the CDR3 is TGTGCCAGCAGGATCTACAGGGGGAACACTGAAGCTTTCTTT.